This TCR beta chain was sequenced for a study of blood T cell repertoires in COVID-19. Study-wide background: The samples span acute and convalescent COVID-19 from the United States, Italy and Spain. T cells, B-cell-depleted T cells, or PBMCs supplied cDNA or gDNA.

Germline values: CDR1 MDHEN, CDR2 SYDVKM. V lost 0 bases and J lost 3; bases outside the gene matches: 4. The CDR3 contains 16 residues. Original data processing: Reference gene primer amplification in the assay estimated nucleated cell counts. Method: immunoSEQ multiplex PCR; TCRdb's copy keeps in-frame clones and lacks some. D and trimming were read from the DNA, whereas the V and J calls and clone size are those reported in that table. The sample yields 370,000 or so clones, roughly 80% seen once. Sequenced sample: peripheral blood. The TCR was taken from a human donor with acute or convalescent COVID-19. The donor label of this sample is uncertain. This rearrangement joins TRBV28 to TRBJ2-1; TRBD1 agrees at 8 bases. The DNA of the CDR3 is TGTGCCAGCAGTTTATGGGGAACAGGGGGCTACAATGAGCAGTTCTTC. Translated: CASSLWGTGGYNEQFF.